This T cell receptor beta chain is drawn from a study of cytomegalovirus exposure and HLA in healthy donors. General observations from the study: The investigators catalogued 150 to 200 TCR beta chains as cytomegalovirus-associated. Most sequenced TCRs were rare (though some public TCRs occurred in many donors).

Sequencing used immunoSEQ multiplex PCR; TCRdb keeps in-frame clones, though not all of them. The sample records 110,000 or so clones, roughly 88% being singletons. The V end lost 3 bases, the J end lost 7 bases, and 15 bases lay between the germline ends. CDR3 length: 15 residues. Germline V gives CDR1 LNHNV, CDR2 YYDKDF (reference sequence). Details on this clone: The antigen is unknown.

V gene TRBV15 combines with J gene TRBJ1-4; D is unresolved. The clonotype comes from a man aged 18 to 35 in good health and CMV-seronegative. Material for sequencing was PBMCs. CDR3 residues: CATSSMGEHGEKLFF. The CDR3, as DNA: TGTGCCACCAGCAGCATGGGAGAACACGGTGAAAAACTGTTTTTT.